This T cell receptor beta chain was found in a study of cytomegalovirus exposure and HLA in healthy donors. Study-level results: TCR beta V segments were, for the most part, productive about 87% or about 30% of the time in an earlier analysis. According to the study, roughly 160 TCR beta chains were cytomegalovirus-associated.

The CDR3 is 17 amino acids. CDR1 is KGHSH and CDR2 is LQKENI in the germline V gene. V was clipped by 0 bases and J by 8 bases; unmatched bases: 11. Researchers ran the PCR with 60 Vbeta and 13 Jbeta primers. Assay used: immunoSEQ multiplex PCR; TCRdb lists only in-frame clones, some missing. The profile shows 150,000 to 200,000 clones, roughly 80% of them singletons. The count of this clone is one. Its matching antigen is unknown. The specimen sequenced was PBMCs. The V call is TRBV18, the J call TRBJ2-1; 9 bases are a match to TRBD1. The sequence came from a man aged 25 to 40 in good health and CMV-seropositive. This chain's CDR3 is CASSPPPDRGDIDEQFF. In DNA form, the CDR3 reads TGTGCCAGCTCACCACCTCCGGACAGGGGTGATATCGATGAGCAGTTCTTC.